Each of the 10 T cell receptor beta chains below was sequenced from the same sample in a study of chemoradiotherapy in HPV16-positive cancers. Clones were read by immunoSEQ multiplex PCR, and TCRdb kept only the in-frame ones, dropping some. The repertoire holds tens of thousands of clones, with 80% to 90% as singletons. This sample comprised blood, obtained from a patient who underwent chemoradiotherapy. All receptors derive from a human donor with HPV-associated anogenital cancer.

This chain links TRBV5-1 with TRBJ1-2; the D is unclear. This CDR3 has 15 residues. The germline CDR1 and CDR2 sequences are SGHRS and YFSETQ. Between the trimmed V and J ends, which lost 0 bases and 1 base, there was a span of 10 bases. The chain's CDR3 is CASSLVETSNYGYTF. CDR3 nucleotides: TGCGCCAGCAGCTTGGTAGAGACGAGTAACTATGGCTACACCTTC.

The V call is TRBV27, the J call TRBJ2-1; 11 nucleotides agree with TRBD2. CDR3 length: 14 amino acids. Trimming removed 0 bases from V and 15 bases from J; junction bases left unmatched: 7. The germline V gene encodes CDR1 MNHEY and CDR2 SMNVEV (reference sequence). The CDR3 DNA sequence: TGTGCCAGCAGTTTATCGAATAGCGGGGGGGCCCTGTTCTTC. Translating gives CASSLSNSGGALFF.

This chain joins TRBV6-5 and TRBJ2-1; maybe TRBD2 (6 bases). The V gene lost 6 bases and the J gene lost 1 base, with 10 bases spanning the gap. The CDR3 has 14 amino acids. CDR1 and CDR2 (germline): MNHEY, SVGAGI. The CDR3 DNA is TGTGCCAGCAGGGGAGGCAAGTCCTACAATGAGCAGTTCTTC. This encodes CASRGGKSYNEQFF.

The chain recombines TRBV5-4 with TRBJ2-1, with a possible D match to TRBD1 (6 bases). Trimming removed 2 bases at V and 9 bases at J, with 15 bases between. Germline V gene data show CDR1 as SGHNT and CDR2 as YYREEE (reference sequence). This CDR3 spans 14 amino acids. This CDR3 is CASSFRGSVGEQFF. In DNA, the CDR3 is TGTGCCAGCAGCTTCAGGGGTAGTGTGGGTGAGCAGTTCTTC. The full variable domain, its missing parts supplied by reference TRBV5-4 and TRBJ2-1, is ETGVTQSPTHLIKTRGQQVTLRCSSQSGHNTVSWYQQALGQGPQFIFQYYREEENGRGNFPPRFSGLQFPNYSSELNVNALELDDSALYLCASSFRGSVGEQFFGPGTRLTVL.

CDR3 bases: TGTGCCAGCAGCTTGCAAGGGGGGGACTATGGCTACACCTTC. Protein sequence: CASSLQGGDYGYTF. V is TRBV5-4 and J is TRBJ1-2, with a possible D match to TRBD1 (6 bases). Germline V gene lookup returns CDR1 SGHNT and CDR2 YYREEE (reference sequence). This CDR3 is 14 amino acids long. V was trimmed by 1 base and J by 3 bases, leaving 10 bases between them.

The gene calls are TRBV9 and TRBJ2-7, with 12 positions matching TRBD1. Germline CDR1 and CDR2: SGDLS and YYNGEE. Trimming removed 3 bases from V and 7 bases from J; junction bases left unmatched: 8. There are 15 residues in the CDR3. The CDR3: CASSGGDRGRGEQYF. In nucleotides, the CDR3 is TGTGCCAGCAGCGGTGGGGACAGGGGGCGAGGGGAGCAGTACTTC.

The chain employs TRBV19 and TRBJ1-1; TRBD1 is a possible D gene (6 bases). CDR1 and CDR2 (germline): LNHDA, SQIVND (reference sequence). The CDR3 is 16 residues long. Trimming left V 5 bases short and J 3 bases short, with 19 bases between. This CDR3 is CASSPSTQGRYTEAFF. CDR3 DNA sequence: TGTGCCAGTAGTCCGTCTACACAGGGAAGGTACACTGAAGCTTTCTTT. The whole variable domain, remainder taken from reference TRBV19 and TRBJ1-1, is DGGITQSPKYLFRKEGQNVTLSCEQNLNHDAMYWYRQDPGQGLRLIYYSQIVNDFQKGDIAEGYSVSREKKESFPLTVTSAQKNPTAFYLCASSPSTQGRYTEAFFGQGTRLTVV.

This clone was counted a few times. V and J are TRBV2 and TRBJ1-4; D remains ambiguous. Germline-derived CDR1 and CDR2 are SNHLY and FYNNEI. Trimming removed 6 bases at V and 6 bases at J, with 8 bases between. The CDR3 is 12 amino acids. CDR3 sequence reads: CASSGVDEKLFF. CDR3 in DNA: TGTGCCAGCAGCGGGGTTGATGAAAAACTGTTTTTT.

The chain links TRBV21-1 to TRBJ2-4; whether TRBD1, the table's D call, matches the DNA was not checked. TRBV21-1 is a recognized pseudogene. This CDR3 is 16 amino acids long. Written as DNA, the CDR3 is TGTGCCAGCAGCTCCAAGACAGGGGGGCCCAAAAACATTCAGTACTTC. It yields the protein CASSSKTGGPKNIQYF.

The J gene is TRBJ1-2, the V gene TRBV6-1; possibly TRBD1 for D (6 bases). Germline assignment: CDR1 MNHNS and CDR2 SASEGT. The CDR3 has 13 residues. V lost 0 bases to trimming and J lost 7 bases, with 9 bases between them. CDR3 region: CASSEAQGVGYTF. The CDR3 DNA is TGTGCCAGCAGTGAAGCACAGGGTGTTGGCTACACCTTC.